This TCR beta chain was sequenced for a study of T-cell reconstitution after alpha-beta-depleted transplantation in children. Per the germline V gene, CDR1 is LGHNA and CDR2 is YSLEER. This CDR3 spans 17 amino acids. V was pared by 4 bases and J by 5 bases, with 18 bases between. Library preparation (for TCRbeta) was performed with unique molecular identifiers. In TCRdb, the PCR reads were re-called with MiXCR into one record per CDR3 protein. Of around 440,000 distinct CDR3 sequences detected, about 10% appear once; the ten largest clones hold around 2.2%. The table lists this clonotype with many counts.

This material consisted of PBMCs, taken before TCRalphabeta/CD19-depleted stem cell transplant. This rearrangement joins TRBV4-3 to TRBJ1-6; D is unclear. The TCR sequence derives from a child under 10 years old with inherited bone marrow failure, due to receive a stem cell transplant. For the CDR3, the DNA is TGCGCCAGCAGCCCCGGATCAGGCGTCGGTCATAATTCACCCCTCCACTTT. Its translation: CASSPGSGVGHNSPLHF.